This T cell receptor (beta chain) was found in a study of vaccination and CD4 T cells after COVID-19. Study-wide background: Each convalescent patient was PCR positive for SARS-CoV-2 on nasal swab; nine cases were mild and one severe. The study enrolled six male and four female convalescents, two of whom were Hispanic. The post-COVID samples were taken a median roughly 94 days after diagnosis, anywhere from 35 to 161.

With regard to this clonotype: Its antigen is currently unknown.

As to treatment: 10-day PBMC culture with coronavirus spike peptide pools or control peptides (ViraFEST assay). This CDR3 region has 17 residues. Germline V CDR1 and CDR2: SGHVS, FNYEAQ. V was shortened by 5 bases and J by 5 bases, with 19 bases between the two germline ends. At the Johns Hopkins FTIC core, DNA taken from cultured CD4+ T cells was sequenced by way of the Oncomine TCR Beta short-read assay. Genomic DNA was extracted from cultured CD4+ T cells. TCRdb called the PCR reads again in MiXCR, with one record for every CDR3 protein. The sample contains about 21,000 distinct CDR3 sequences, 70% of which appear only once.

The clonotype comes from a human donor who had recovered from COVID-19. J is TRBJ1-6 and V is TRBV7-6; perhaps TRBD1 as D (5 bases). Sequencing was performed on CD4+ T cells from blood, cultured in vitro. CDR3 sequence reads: CASSTKIPGWDNSPLHF. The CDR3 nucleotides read TGTGCCAGCAGCACCAAAATCCCAGGGTGGGATAATTCACCCCTCCACTTT.